These T cell receptor beta chains were read from a single sample in a study of blood T cell repertoires in COVID-19. Produced via immunoSEQ multiplex PCR; TCRdb's table is partial and in-frame only. The profile shows around 97,000 clones, 70% to 90% of them singletons. Material for sequencing was peripheral blood. The receptor set was obtained from a human donor in a cohort sampled during active COVID-19. Both conserved end residues are part of each CDR3. A D gene is named only where the DNA matches it firmly. The size of a clone is reported for some rows only, either as once, few or many, or as a class for expanded clones.

J: TRBJ2-7; size: once; D: TRBD2; V: TRBV5-4; CDR3: CASSLDRLAAGEQYF; DNA: TGTGCCAGCAGCTTAGATCGACTAGCGGCAGGGGAGCAGTACTTC
J: TRBJ2-3; size: .; D: TRBD2; V: TRBV6-2/TRBV6-3; CDR3: CASSYGLAGVQRADTQYF; DNA: TGTGCCAGCAGTTACGGACTAGCGGGAGTTCAACGCGCAGATACGCAGTATTTT
J: TRBJ1-6; size: .; D: TRBD1; V: TRBV6-1; CDR3: CASSESRGLDSPLHF; DNA: TGTGCCAGCAGTGAGTCCAGGGGGCTAGATTCACCCCTCCACTTT
J: TRBJ2-7; size: .; D: .; V: TRBV4-1; CDR3: CASSPLVGGRGYEQYF; DNA: TGCGCCAGCAGCCCCCTGGTCGGGGGTCGCGGCTACGAGCAGTACTTC
J: TRBJ2-2; size: .; D: TRBD1; V: TRBV18; CDR3: CASSQGQGGAGELFF; DNA: TGTGCCAGCTCCCAGGGACAGGGTGGAGCCGGGGAGCTGTTTTTT
J: TRBJ1-2; size: .; D: TRBD1; V: TRBV6-2/TRBV6-3; CDR3: CASSPGTGGSYGYTF; DNA: TGTGCCAGCAGCCCCGGGACAGGGGGCAGCTATGGCTACACCTTC
J: TRBJ1-5; size: .; D: .; V: TRBV6-5; CDR3: CASRARRDQPQHF; DNA: TGTGCCAGCCGGGCCAGGCGGGATCAGCCCCAGCATTTT
J: TRBJ1-1; size: few; D: .; V: TRBV7-9; CDR3: CASSLGRVGNTEAFF; DNA: TGTGCCAGCAGCCTAGGGAGGGTCGGGAACACTGAAGCTTTCTTT
J: TRBJ1-2; size: .; D: .; V: TRBV6-1; CDR3: CASSEGWQEGGYTF; DNA: TGTGCCAGCAGTGAGGGGTGGCAGGAGGGTGGCTACACCTTC
J: TRBJ2-2; size: .; D: TRBD1; V: TRBV6-5; CDR3: CASRDRVGTGELFF; DNA: TGTGCCAGCAGGGACAGGGTTGGAACCGGGGAGCTGTTTTTT
J: TRBJ2-7; size: few; D: .; V: TRBV6-5; CDR3: CASSYMLEGSYEQYF; DNA: TGTGCCAGCAGTTACATGCTAGAGGGATCCTACGAGCAGTACTTC
J: TRBJ1-2; size: .; D: TRBD1; V: TRBV12-3/TRBV12-4; CDR3: CASSLGQFGGYTF; DNA: TGTGCCAGCAGTCTGGGACAGTTCGGCGGCTACACCTTC
J: TRBJ2-3; size: .; D: .; V: TRBV7-2; CDR3: CASSLAGGGDTQYF; DNA: TGTGCCAGCAGCTTAGCGGGAGGGGGGGATACGCAGTATTTT
J: TRBJ1-5; size: .; D: .; V: TRBV23-1; CDR3: CASILPGPQHF; DNA: TGCGCCAGCATTCTCCCCGGGCCCCAGCATTTT
J: TRBJ2-3; size: .; D: .; V: TRBV5-1; CDR3: CASSHSGPADTQYF; DNA: TGCGCCAGCAGCCACAGTGGGCCAGCAGATACGCAGTATTTT
J: TRBJ2-5; size: .; D: TRBD2; V: TRBV9; CDR3: CASSVVPSTSGVQETQYF; DNA: TGTGCCAGCAGCGTAGTCCCCTCGACTAGCGGGGTCCAAGAGACCCAGTACTTC
J: TRBJ2-1; size: .; D: .; V: TRBV11-2; CDR3: CASSSYGTGSYNEQFF; DNA: TGTGCCAGCAGCTCCTATGGGACTGGCTCCTACAATGAGCAGTTCTTC
J: TRBJ2-7; size: .; D: TRBD2; V: TRBV11-3; CDR3: CASSFAGGSSYEQYF; DNA: TGTGCCAGCAGCTTTGCGGGGGGGAGCTCCTACGAGCAGTACTTC
J: TRBJ2-7; size: .; D: TRBD2; V: TRBV9; CDR3: CASSTLAGASEQYF; DNA: TGTGCCAGCAGCACACTAGCGGGGGCCAGCGAGCAGTACTTC
J: TRBJ2-7; size: .; D: .; V: TRBV6-5; CDR3: CASSHRDTTYEQYF; DNA: TGTGCCAGCAGCCACCGGGACACAACCTACGAGCAGTACTTC
J: TRBJ2-7; size: .; D: .; V: TRBV6-5; CDR3: CASSLTGISSYEQYF; DNA: TGTGCCAGTTCGCTAACAGGGATCTCCTCCTACGAGCAGTACTTC
J: TRBJ1-1; size: .; D: TRBD1; V: TRBV2; CDR3: CATAGQGVSKAFF; DNA: TGTGCCACCGCCGGACAGGGGGTGTCTAAAGCTTTCTTT
J: TRBJ1-5; size: .; D: .; V: TRBV5-6; CDR3: CASSLEQYNQPQHF; DNA: TGTGCCAGCAGCTTGGAACAGTACAATCAGCCCCAGCATTTT